The 9 T cell receptor beta chains given below trace back to one sample, sequenced in a study of blood T cell repertoires in COVID-19. Only in-frame clones appear in the TCRdb table, and some are missing; sequencing was by immunoSEQ multiplex PCR. The sample shows about 90,000 clones, 90% of them seen only once. Sequencing was done on a sample of peripheral blood. The source is a man aged 50 to 60 with acute or convalescent COVID-19.

This chain connects TRBV5-5 to TRBJ1-1; D is unresolved. The CDR3 totals 16 residues. Germline assignment: CDR1 SGHKS and CDR2 YYEKEE (reference sequence). The germline V and J ends were trimmed by 3 bases and 6 bases, with 21 bases remaining between them. CDR3 coding DNA: TGTGCCAGCAGCTCCCACCCCCGTCCGGGAAGGGCTGAAGCTTTCTTT. Translating gives CASSSHPRPGRAEAFF.

This chain connects TRBV24-1 to TRBJ2-5; tentatively, D is TRBD1 (5 bases). CDR1 and CDR2 (germline): KGHDR, SFDVKD. The CDR3 loop spans 15 amino acids. Trimming removed 3 bases at V and 2 bases at J, with 12 bases between. CDR3 loop: CATSDPRQIQETQYF. The DNA of the CDR3 is TGTGCCACCAGTGATCCTAGACAGATACAAGAGACCCAGTACTTC.

This rearrangement joins TRBV4-1 to TRBJ1-3; D might be TRBD1 (5 bases). CDR1 and CDR2 from the germline V gene are MGHRA and YSYEKL. Trimming took 4 bases from V and 0 from J, leaving 10 bases between them. There are 15 residues in the CDR3. The DNA for the CDR3 is TGCGCCAGCAGCCGGGAACAGGCCTCTGGAAACACCATATATTTT. It encodes CASSREQASGNTIYF.

The chain joins TRBV20-1 to TRBJ1-2; D is possibly TRBD1 (6 bases). CDR1 DFQATT and CDR2 SNEGSKA come from the germline V gene (reference sequence). The CDR3 contains 13 residues. The V and J ends lost 3 bases and 4 bases respectively, with 12 bases between them. The DNA for the CDR3 is TGCAGTGCTAGTGGGGGGCAGGGCTATGGCTACACCTTC. As protein: CSASGGQGYGYTF.

The rearrangement links TRBV9 to TRBJ2-1; 14 positions match TRBD2. The trim removed 3 bases at V and 8 bases at J, leaving 4 bases unmatched. Germline values: CDR1 SGDLS, CDR2 YYNGEE. The CDR3 totals 15 residues. The CDR3 sequence: CASSAGTSGRDEQFF. The CDR3 nucleotides are TGTGCCAGCAGCGCCGGGACTAGCGGGAGAGATGAGCAGTTCTTC. Full variable domain (remainder filled in from reference TRBV9 and TRBJ2-1): DSGVTQTPKHLITATGQRVTLRCSPRSGDLSVYWYQQSLDQGLQFLIQYYNGEERAKGNILERFSAQQFPDLHSELNLSSLELGDSALYFCASSAGTSGRDEQFFGPGTRLTVL.

This chain joins TRBV6-6 and TRBJ1-2; D remains ambiguous. The CDR3 runs 14 residues. The germline V gene encodes CDR1 MNHNY and CDR2 SVGAGI (reference sequence). V was clipped by 0 bases and J by 0 bases, with 5 bases between them. This CDR3 is CASSYSTPNYGYTF. DNA for the CDR3: TGTGCCAGCAGTTACTCGACTCCTAACTATGGCTACACCTTC.

The chain joins TRBV5-1 to TRBJ2-7; a weak D match, TRBD2 (7 bases). Trimming cost V 2 bases and J 6 bases, with 18 bases left between them. The germline gives CDR1 SGHRS, CDR2 YFSETQ. There are 15 residues in the CDR3. CDR3 sequence reads: CASSFRGAAPSEQYF. The CDR3 DNA is TGCGCCAGCAGCTTCCGGGGGGCTGCCCCCTCCGAGCAGTACTTC.

This rearrangement joins TRBV2 to TRBJ2-7, with 11 bases identical to TRBD2. This CDR3 contains 15 residues. Trimming removed 4 bases from V and 3 bases from J; junction bases left unmatched: 5. Looked up from germline, CDR1 is SNHLY and CDR2 is FYNNEI. CDR3 in DNA: TGTGCCAGCAGTGGAGCTAGCGGGGGGAACTACGAGCAGTACTTC. Protein product: CASSGASGGNYEQYF.

This chain joins TRBV2 and TRBJ2-4; D perhaps matches TRBD2 (5 bases). Germline loops: CDR1 SNHLY, CDR2 FYNNEI. The CDR3 length is 14 residues. Trimming pared 5 bases from V and 0 bases from J, leaving 8 bases between. The CDR3: CASSSGLAKNIQYF. DNA of the CDR3: TGTGCCAGCAGTAGCGGACTAGCCAAAAACATTCAGTACTTC.